Listed below are T cell receptor beta chains from one sample, sequenced in a study of T cell responses to AZD1222 COVID-19 vaccine. The table came from immunoSEQ multiplex PCR; TCRdb's copy has only in-frame clones and leaves some out. The sample holds roughly 130,000 clones, around 90% seen once. Sequenced material: peripheral blood, taken on day 0 of AZD1222 vaccination. Receptors were obtained from an adult in good health. The CDR3 runs from the conserved cysteine through the conserved F or W.

J: TRBJ2-7
V: TRBV9
CDR3: CASGVSAEPYEQYF

J: TRBJ2-1
V: TRBV11-2
CDR3: CASSLIGSGSYNEQFF

J: TRBJ2-1
V: TRBV7-2
CDR3: CASSFTVALSLYNEQFF

J: TRBJ2-7
V: TRBV5-1
CDR3: CASSSPGTDGLRPYEQYF

J: TRBJ2-4
V: TRBV19
CDR3: CASSFQGSGNIQYF

J: TRBJ2-7
V: TRBV12-2
CDR3: CASRLAKRIKQGVGYEQYF

J: TRBJ1-2
V: TRBV5-1
CDR3: CASSLADNYGYTF

J: TRBJ2-3
V: TRBV13
CDR3: CASSLTRDTQYF

J: TRBJ1-6
V: TRBV27
CDR3: CATMTAGSYNSPLHF

J: TRBJ1-2
V: TRBV29-1
CDR3: CSGSWDYGYTF

J: TRBJ1-6
V: TRBV11-2
CDR3: CASSPEGVSPLHF

J: TRBJ2-2
V: TRBV5-4
CDR3: CASSFTGDTGELFF

J: TRBJ2-1
V: TRBV19
CDR3: CASSMGLGNEQFF

J: TRBJ2-3
V: TRBV11-2
CDR3: CASSLVGGAGGDTQYF

J: TRBJ2-7
V: TRBV11-2
CDR3: CASSSTGTEKQYF

J: TRBJ2-1
V: TRBV5-4
CDR3: CASSSGLSRNEQFF

J: TRBJ1-5
V: TRBV13
CDR3: CASSVGSNQPQHF

J: TRBJ1-2
V: TRBV5-1
CDR3: CASSPAGTNYGYTF

J: TRBJ1-2
V: TRBV28
CDR3: CASSLPPGHYGYTF

J: TRBJ2-7
V: TRBV14
CDR3: CASSIGGVPDSYEQYF

J: TRBJ2-1
V: TRBV11-3
CDR3: CASSLVGPSGFDEQFF

J: TRBJ2-1
V: TRBV4-3
CDR3: CASSQEPELAGFNEQFF

J: TRBJ2-4
V: TRBV12-3/TRBV12-4
CDR3: CASSFGGREHF

J: TRBJ2-1
V: TRBV11-3
CDR3: CASSHRDSYNEQFF

J: TRBJ1-1
V: TRBV9
CDR3: CASSVGTDRNTEAFF